A single sample is the source of the 7 T cell receptor beta chains below, sequenced in a study of control samples from healthy donors and cancer patients. Data came from immunoSEQ multiplex PCR; TCRdb stores just in-frame clones and leaves some out. Among approximately 150,000 clones, more than 85% were seen once, and the ten largest hold more than 4.5%. Sequenced input: blood. These receptors all stem from a man aged 18-30 years in good health.

This clone was detected a few times. The chain combines TRBV6-5 with TRBJ2-1, with TRBD2 identical over 7 bases. The V segment lost 0 bases and the J segment 9 bases; nucleotides outside the gene matches: 8. The CDR3 extends over 15 amino acids. Germline CDR1 MNHEY, CDR2 SVGAGI. CDR3 in amino acids: CASSYSGGTTSEQFF. The CDR3, as DNA: TGTGCCAGCAGTTACTCGGGTGGGACTACGAGTGAGCAGTTCTTC.

The V and J genes are TRBV4-1 and TRBJ1-2; D gene uncertain. CDR1 is MGHRA, CDR2 YSYEKL, per germline. This CDR3 contains 14 residues. V lost 0 bases and J lost 0, with 5 bases in between. The CDR3 here is CASSQDPANYGYTF. CDR3 coding DNA: TGCGCCAGCAGCCAAGATCCCGCTAACTATGGCTACACCTTC.

V and J are TRBV2 and TRBJ1-6; no firm D call. Per germline, CDR1 SNHLY and CDR2 FYNNEI. The CDR3 extends over 14 amino acids. Trimming took 6 bases from V and 8 from J, leaving 14 bases between them. In DNA form, the CDR3 reads TGTGCCAGCAGGGAGGGAGTGGGGTATTCACCCCTCCACTTT. It codes for CASREGVGYSPLHF. The whole variable domain, remainder taken from reference TRBV2 and TRBJ1-6, is EPEVTQTPSHQVTQMGQEVILRCVPISNHLYFYWYRQILGQKVEFLVSFYNNEISEKSEIFDDQFSVERPDGSNFTLKIRSTKLEDSAMYFCASREGVGYSPLHFGNGTRLTVT.

The chain combines TRBV9 with TRBJ1-3, with D possibly matching TRBD1 (5 bases). This CDR3 region has 14 residues. Germline-derived CDR1 and CDR2 are SGDLS and YYNGEE. V lost 7 bases and J 4 bases, leaving 15 bases between the germline ends. The CDR3 sequence: CASADGTVGNTIYF. The DNA for the CDR3 is TGTGCCAGCGCCGACGGGACGGTAGGAAACACCATATATTTT.

This clone has only one observation. The V call is TRBV30, the J call TRBJ2-1; D unresolved. Trimming shortened V by 0 bases and J by 8 bases, and 8 bases separated the two germline ends. This CDR3 comprises 12 residues. CDR1 and CDR2 from the germline V gene are GTSNPN and SVGIG (reference sequence). CDR3 amino acids: CAWSVTTDEQFF. The CDR3 nucleotides are TGTGCCTGGAGTGTGACGACCGATGAGCAGTTCTTC.

This chain links TRBV5-4 with TRBJ1-1; 8 bases are a match to TRBD1. With 2 bases clipped from V and 3 bases from J, the junction kept 9 bases outside the gene matches. CDR3 size: 16 residues. CDR1 SGHNT and CDR2 YYREEE come from the germline V gene (reference sequence). Here the CDR3 reads CASSLMTGVFHTEAFF. DNA of the CDR3: TGTGCCAGCAGCTTAATGACAGGGGTATTCCACACTGAAGCTTTCTTT.

J is TRBJ2-1 and V is TRBV18; D is perhaps TRBD2 (5 bases). Germline assignment: CDR1 KGHSH and CDR2 LQKENI. V was clipped by 1 base and J by 4 bases, with 8 bases between them. The CDR3 is 14 amino acids. Here the CDR3 DNA reads TGTGCCAGCTCACCACTTGGGAGTTACAATGAGCAGTTCTTC. Translated, it gives CASSPLGSYNEQFF.